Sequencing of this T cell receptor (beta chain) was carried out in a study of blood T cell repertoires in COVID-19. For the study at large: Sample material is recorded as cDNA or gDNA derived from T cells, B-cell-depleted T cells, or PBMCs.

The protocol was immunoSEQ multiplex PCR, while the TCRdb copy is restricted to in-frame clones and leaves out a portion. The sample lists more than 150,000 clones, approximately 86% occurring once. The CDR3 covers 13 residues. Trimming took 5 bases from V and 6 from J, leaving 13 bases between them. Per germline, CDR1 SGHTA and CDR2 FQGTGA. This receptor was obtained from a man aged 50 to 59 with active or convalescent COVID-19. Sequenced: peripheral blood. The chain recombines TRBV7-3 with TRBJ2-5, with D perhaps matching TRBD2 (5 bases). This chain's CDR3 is CASSPNGVKTQYF. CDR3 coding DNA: TGTGCCAGCAGCCCAAACGGGGTAAAGACCCAGTACTTC.